These 14 T cell receptor beta chains were all obtained from the same sample, sequenced in a study of Ad26.COV2.S vaccination and SARS-CoV-2 variants. Treatment here: roughly 20 received Ad26.COV2.S at low or high dose, single or two shots; about five received placebo; per-sample allocation not given. Specimen acquisition occurred on day 63 following the initial vaccine or placebo injection. Method: immunoSEQ multiplex PCR; TCRdb's copy keeps in-frame clones and lacks some. The table lists over 350,000 clones, roughly nine tenths of them singletons. Sequenced material: peripheral blood, taken in a trial of Ad26.COV2.S vaccine versus placebo. The receptors were gathered from a person aged 18-60 years who received the Ad26.COV2.S COVID-19 vaccine or a placebo.

The CDR3: CASRLADGTPCEQYF. The DNA for the CDR3 is TGTGCAAGTCGCTTAGCAGACGGGACCCCCTGCGAGCAGTACTTC. The V call is TRBV12-2, the J call TRBJ2-7. TRBV12-2 is termed a pseudogene. The CDR3 has 15 residues.

The chain recombines TRBV5-6 with TRBJ1-2; 10 nucleotides line up with TRBD1. Per germline, CDR1 SGHDT and CDR2 YYEEEE. V dropped 4 bases and J dropped 8; count of bases not matched to a gene: 2. The CDR3 covers 12 residues. CDR3 in DNA: TGTGCCAGCAGCGACAGGGGGCGAGGCTACACCTTC. As protein: CASSDRGRGYTF.

V and J are TRBV19 and TRBJ2-3, with D perhaps being TRBD1 or TRBD2 (5 bases each). The germline gives CDR1 LNHDA, CDR2 SQIVND (reference sequence). The ends were cut back, 10 bases at V and 5 bases at J, with 19 bases in the middle. The CDR3 extends over 14 amino acids. CDR3 DNA: TGTGCCACTAGGGAGATAGGGGTTCAAGATACGCAGTATTTT. Its translation: CATREIGVQDTQYF.

This clone is a singleton in its sample. The chain recombines TRBV5-6 with TRBJ1-6; D unclear. Deletions cut 4 bases from V and 9 bases from J, with 8 bases between. The CDR3 consists of 12 residues. Germline V gene lookup returns CDR1 SGHDT and CDR2 YYEEEE. In DNA form, the CDR3 reads TGTGCCAGCAGCACCTGGGGTTCACCCCTCCACTTT. Its protein product is CASSTWGSPLHF.

This rearrangement joins TRBV7-9 to TRBJ1-1; D unclear. The V and J ends lost 2 bases and 4 bases respectively, with 14 bases between them. There are 15 residues in the CDR3. The V gene's germline CDR1 is SEHNR and CDR2 FQNEAQ (reference sequence). CDR3 in DNA: TGTGCCAGCAGCTTATCGTCGATGCCGGTCACTGAAGCTTTCTTT. Translated, it gives CASSLSSMPVTEAFF. Full variable domain (rest looked up from reference TRBV7-9 and TRBJ1-1): DTGVSQNPRHKITKRGQNVTFRCDPISEHNRLYWYRQTLGQGPEFLTYFQNEAQLEKSRLLSDRFSAERPKGSFSTLEIQRTEQGDSAMYLCASSLSSMPVTEAFFGQGTRLTVV.

The gene calls are TRBV4-3 and TRBJ1-1; no firm D call. V lost 1 base to trimming and J lost 1 base, with 7 bases between them. CDR3 length equals 14 residues. The germline V gene has CDR1 LGHNA and CDR2 YSLEER. The DNA of the CDR3 is TGCGCCAGCAGCCAAGCGGCAGGGAACACTGAAGCTTTCTTT. Protein sequence: CASSQAAGNTEAFF.

The chain links TRBV5-1 to TRBJ1-6, with 7 bases fitting TRBD1. With V trimmed by 1 base and J by 11 bases, 21 bases remained unmatched. The CDR3 contains 19 residues. Germline CDR1 SGHRS, CDR2 YFSETQ. CDR3 sequence reads: CASSLSPSTGADLRAPLHF. In DNA form, the CDR3 reads TGCGCCAGCAGCTTGAGCCCCTCAACAGGGGCCGACCTGAGGGCACCCCTCCACTTT.

This chain uses TRBV7-9 with TRBJ2-2; D unclear. The germline V gene has CDR1 SEHNR and CDR2 FQNEAQ (reference sequence). The CDR3 contains 14 residues. With 6 bases removed from V and 0 bases from J, the gap between germline ends came to 8 bases. The CDR3 DNA follows: TGTGCCAGCAGGGCCCAAACGAACACCGGGGAGCTGTTTTTT. Amino acids: CASRAQTNTGELFF. The full variable domain, its missing parts supplied by reference TRBV7-9 and TRBJ2-2, is DTGVSQNPRHKITKRGQNVTFRCDPISEHNRLYWYRQTLGQGPEFLTYFQNEAQLEKSRLLSDRFSAERPKGSFSTLEIQRTEQGDSAMYLCASRAQTNTGELFFGEGSRLTVL.

This chain connects TRBV19 to TRBJ1-6, with a possible D match to TRBD1 (5 bases). Germline CDR1 LNHDA, CDR2 SQIVND (reference sequence). There are 14 residues in the CDR3. V lost 2 bases, J lost 5 bases, and 7 bases lay in between. CDR3 region: CASSIRGDNSPLHF. The CDR3 DNA reads as TGTGCCAGTAGTATAAGGGGAGATAATTCACCCCTCCACTTT.

Turning to this clone: A junction boundary mismatches the germline segment, possibly from a read error. The chain links TRBV5-1 to TRBJ1-4, with 8 nucleotides matching TRBD1. The CDR3 has 18 residues. Germline assignment: CDR1 SGHRS and CDR2 YFSETQ. CDR3 in amino acids: CANSLAGQGAQTNEKLFF. In DNA form, the CDR3 reads TGCGCCAACAGCTTGGCCGGGCAGGGGGCCCAGACTAATGAAAAACTGTTTTTT. Looking up the rest from reference TRBV5-1 and TRBJ1-4 gives the full variable domain: KAGVTQTPRYLIKTRGQQVTLSCSPISGHRSVSWYQQTPGQGLQFLFEYFSETQRNKGNFPGRFSGRQFSNSRSEMNVSTLELGDSALYLCANSLAGQGAQTNEKLFFGSGTQLSVL.

The genes are TRBV7-9 and TRBJ1-5; no definite D call. The V end was cut by 1 base, the J end by 5 bases, with 3 bases between. This CDR3 is built from 12 residues. Germline assignment: CDR1 SEHNR and CDR2 FQNEAQ (reference sequence). The CDR3 reads CASSLEDQPQHF. CDR3 coding DNA: TGTGCCAGCAGCTTAGAAGATCAGCCCCAGCATTTT.

Only one count was recorded for this clone. This chain joins TRBV7-2 and TRBJ1-5; TRBD1 is a possible D gene (5 bases). V lost 4 bases and J lost 7, with 11 bases in between. The CDR3 is 13 amino acids. Germline CDR1 and CDR2: SGHTA and FQGNSA. The CDR3 region is CASSSNEGQPQHF. In DNA form, the CDR3 reads TGTGCCAGCAGCTCTAATGAGGGGCAGCCCCAGCATTTT.

J is TRBJ2-1 and V is TRBV12-3 or TRBV12-4; D is unclear. This CDR3 spans 12 amino acids. The V gene lost 3 bases and the J gene lost 8 bases, with 8 bases spanning the gap. The CDR3 sequence: CASSFDADEQFF. CDR3 sequence (DNA): TGTGCCAGCAGTTTCGATGCCGATGAGCAGTTCTTC.

The chain recombines TRBV21-1 with TRBJ1-2. TRBV21-1 is recorded as a pseudogene. The CDR3 covers 13 residues. The chain's CDR3 is CASSKWGSGPYTF. CDR3 DNA sequence: TGTGCCAGCAGCAAATGGGGGTCGGGTCCCTACACCTTC.